The clone carrying this T cell receptor beta chain was picked up many times. Its specificity is unknown. The data are from a study of blood T cells in healthy people across ages. Regarding the study as a whole: Unknown donor CMV status possibly confounded expanded clonotype changes.

The CDR3 runs to 16 residues. Germline V gene lookup returns CDR1 SGHTA and CDR2 FQGNSA. The V end was cut by 0 bases, the J end by 9 bases, with 15 bases between. PCR was performed a second time for 7 to 11 cycles using a sample-barcoded 5' primer and a J-beta primer mix. TCRdb fed the 5' RACE reads into MiXCR, producing one record per CDR3 protein. This sample has 630,000 or so distinct CDR3 sequences; roughly 30% occur once, and the top ten carry roughly 15%. The chain employs TRBV7-2 and TRBJ1-6; no definite D call. Input material: blood. This TCR came from a woman older than 75 in good health. In DNA form, the CDR3 reads TGTGCCAGCAGCTTAGCCGGACTTTCGGCAAGTTCACCCCTCCACTTT. Protein: CASSLAGLSASSPLHF. The entire variable domain, with the rest obtained from reference TRBV7-2 and TRBJ1-6, is as follows: GAGVSQSPSNKVTEKGKDVELRCDPISGHTALYWYRQSLGQGLEFLIYFQGNSAPDKSGLPSDRFSAERTGGSVSTLTIQRTQQEDSAVYLCASSLAGLSASSPLHFGNGTRLTVT.